Each of the 25 T cell receptor beta chains below was sequenced from the same sample in a study of identical twins. TCRdb re-analysed the 5' RACE reads in MiXCR, keeping a single row per CDR3 protein. The sample contains 300,000 to 350,000 distinct CDR3 sequences, over 9% of which appear only once. Another study also made use of these data, one on yellow fever vaccine responses in identical twins.

Material for sequencing was CD8+ T cells sorted from blood. The source is a woman under 30 in good health.

This clonotype appeared once. The CDR3 is CASSPGILGYEQYF. The CDR3, as DNA: TGTGCCAGCAGCCCCGGGATCCTAGGCTACGAGCAGTACTTC. J is TRBJ2-7 and V is TRBV5-6; tentative D call: TRBD2 (5 bases). V was pared by 4 bases and J by 3 bases, with 14 bases between. CDR1 and CDR2 (germline): SGHDT, YYEEEE. The CDR3 covers 14 residues.

This clonotype was seen a handful of times. The chain couples TRBV7-9 to TRBJ1-2; D uncertain. Looked up from germline, CDR1 is SEHNR and CDR2 is FQNEAQ (reference sequence). Trimming shortened V by 5 bases and J by 6 bases, and 22 bases separated the two germline ends. The CDR3 loop spans 16 amino acids. The DNA of the CDR3 is TGTGCCAGCAGCCCCCAAACGGGTTTCTACCGTGATGGCTACACCTTC. Amino acids: CASSPQTGFYRDGYTF.

This clonotype was counted at least ten times. The V call is TRBV20-1, the J call TRBJ2-3; either TRBD1 or TRBD2 may supply D (5 bases each). The V end was cut by 4 bases, the J end by 5 bases, with 13 bases between. The CDR3 consists of 13 residues. Germline V lookup: CDR1 DFQATT, CDR2 SNEGSKA (reference sequence). Here the CDR3 DNA reads TGCAGTGCTAACCCGGGGCTAGGAGATACGCAGTATTTT. Its protein is CSANPGLGDTQYF.

The chain uses TRBV3-1 and TRBJ2-6, with D tentatively TRBD1 or TRBD2 (5 bases each). CDR1 and CDR2 from the germline V gene are LGHDT and YNNKEL (reference sequence). Deletions cut 4 bases from V and 1 base from J, with 14 bases between. The CDR3 spans 17 residues. Written as DNA, the CDR3 is TGTGCCAGCAGCCCAGGGACGGGTATTTCTGGGGCCAACGTCCTGACTTTC. Translated: CASSPGTGISGANVLTF.

This clonotype has a count of ten or more. J is TRBJ1-5 and V is TRBV20-1, with TRBD1 matching over 8 bases. The CDR3 sequence is 15 residues long. CDR1 is DFQATT and CDR2 is SNEGSKA in the germline V gene (reference sequence). Trimming removed 0 bases from V and 9 bases from J; junction bases left unmatched: 10. The CDR3 here is CSARDRGRDSGPQHF. As DNA, the CDR3 is TGCAGTGCTAGAGACAGGGGGCGCGATAGCGGGCCCCAGCATTTT.

This clonotype was seen more than once but under ten times. The chain employs TRBV7-9 and TRBJ2-1; D is perhaps TRBD2 (5 bases). This CDR3 is built from 16 residues. CDR1 is SEHNR, CDR2 FQNEAQ, per germline (reference sequence). The V end was cut by 5 bases, the J end by 1 base, with 15 bases between. CDR3 loop: CASSTKSGGSYNEQFF. The CDR3 coding sequence is TGTGCCAGCAGCACCAAAAGCGGAGGTTCCTACAATGAGCAGTTCTTC.

The chain employs TRBV5-1 and TRBJ2-5; TRBD2 is a possible D gene (5 bases). CDR3 length equals 14 residues. Germline V gives CDR1 SGHRS, CDR2 YFSETQ. The ends were cut back, 3 bases at V and 5 bases at J, with 14 bases in the middle. CDR3 in DNA: TGCGCCAGCAGCTCAGAGGGAATTAGGGAGACCCAGTACTTC. It yields the protein CASSSEGIRETQYF.

In this sample, this clonotype turned up a few times. This chain joins TRBV7-9 and TRBJ2-3; D ambiguous. Trimming cost V 3 bases and J 6 bases, with 7 bases left between them. The CDR3 runs to 12 residues. Germline values: CDR1 SEHNR, CDR2 FQNEAQ (reference sequence). CDR3 DNA sequence: TGTGCCAGCAGCTTCCGTATTGATACGCAGTATTTT. Its translation is CASSFRIDTQYF.

This clonotype was recorded a few times. The chain couples TRBV20-1 to TRBJ1-5; TRBD1 agrees at 9 bases. CDR1 and CDR2 from the germline V gene are DFQATT and SNEGSKA (reference sequence). The junction had 11 bases not matched to a gene; V was cut back by 6 bases and J by 2 bases. The CDR3 loop spans 16 amino acids. The CDR3 DNA sequence: TGCAGTGCCGACCGAACAGGGGGCGATGGCAATCAGCCCCAGCATTTT. It codes for CSADRTGGDGNQPQHF.

This clonotype has ten or more counts. The chain employs TRBV4-1 and TRBJ2-3; weak D call: TRBD2 (6 bases). V lost 1 base and J lost 5, with 13 bases in between. The CDR3 runs to 15 residues. Germline CDR1 MGHRA, CDR2 YSYEKL. The CDR3 bases are TGCGCCAGCAGCCAAGTTAGCGGAGGGGTAGATACGCAGTATTTT. This gives the protein CASSQVSGGVDTQYF.

This clonotype was detected ten times or more. This rearrangement joins TRBV29-1 to TRBJ2-1, with TRBD2 identical over 10 bases. The CDR3 length is 13 residues. V dropped 3 bases and J dropped 7; count of bases not matched to a gene: 3. CDR1 is SQVTM and CDR2 is ANQGSEA in the germline V gene. CDR3 region: CSVEEREGNEQFF. CDR3 sequence (DNA): TGCAGCGTTGAGGAGCGGGAGGGAAATGAGCAGTTCTTC.

This clonotype has just a few counts. The chain recombines TRBV11-2 with TRBJ1-1; possibly TRBD1 for D (5 bases). This CDR3 is 15 amino acids long. Germline CDR1 reads SGHAT; CDR2 reads FQNNGV. V lost 5 bases, J lost 5 bases, and 18 bases lay in between. The CDR3 DNA reads TGTGCCAGCAGCCCAGGGATCAATCCGTGGACTGAAGCTTTCTTT. Its protein is CASSPGINPWTEAFF.

The table lists this clonotype with many counts. The rearrangement joins TRBV12-3 or TRBV12-4 to TRBJ2-7, with D possibly matching TRBD2 (6 bases). This CDR3 has 13 amino acids. The germline V and J ends were trimmed by 6 bases and 2 bases, with 11 bases remaining between them. In DNA, the CDR3 is TGTGCCAGCAGACCCGGGAGCACCTACGAGCAGTACTTC. It is translated as CASRPGSTYEQYF.

Only a few counts were recorded for this clonotype. This rearrangement joins TRBV2 to TRBJ1-2, with D unresolved. Trimming shortened V by 3 bases and J by 4 bases, and 6 bases separated the two germline ends. Germline lookup yields CDR1 SNHLY and CDR2 FYNNEI. The CDR3 runs 12 residues. CDR3 nucleotides: TGTGCCAGCAGTGATACAACCTATGGCTACACCTTC. Residues: CASSDTTYGYTF.

This clonotype appeared a few times. V usage is TRBV5-1 and J usage is TRBJ2-1, with a tentative D call TRBD2 (5 bases). Trimming stripped 6 bases from V and 6 bases from J, with 13 bases between. The germline V gene has CDR1 SGHRS and CDR2 YFSETQ. This CDR3 has 13 residues. The CDR3 loop reads CASTEGFPNEQFF. DNA of the CDR3: TGCGCCAGCACCGAGGGATTCCCCAATGAGCAGTTCTTC.

The chain links TRBV12-3 or TRBV12-4 to TRBJ1-1; D call uncertain. The germline V and J ends were trimmed by 4 bases and 5 bases, with 14 bases remaining between them. CDR3 length: 14 residues. CDR3 sequence: CASSSNGVGTEAFF. The CDR3 nucleotides read TGTGCCAGCAGTTCCAACGGGGTGGGGACTGAAGCTTTCTTT.

There are a few counts of this clonotype. The chain combines TRBV9 with TRBJ1-6; 11 bases match TRBD1. CDR3 length: 15 amino acids. With V trimmed by 3 bases and J by 10 bases, 6 bases remained unmatched. Germline V gene data show CDR1 as SGDLS and CDR2 as YYNGEE. CDR3 residues: CASSAGTGGQSPLHF. CDR3 nucleotides: TGTGCCAGCAGCGCCGGGACAGGGGGTCAGTCACCCCTCCACTTT.

This clonotype was observed a handful of times. The chain recombines TRBV5-5 with TRBJ1-1; D possibly corresponds to TRBD1 (6 bases). CDR3 length: 15 amino acids. Germline lookup yields CDR1 SGHKS and CDR2 YYEKEE (reference sequence). The ends were cut back, 0 bases at V and 10 bases at J, with 19 bases in the middle. CDR3 coding DNA: TGTGCCAGCAGCTTGGTAGACAGGCCCTTGACGGGAGCTTTCTTT. Protein: CASSLVDRPLTGAFF.

The gene calls are TRBV2 and TRBJ2-1; unclear D gene. Per germline, CDR1 SNHLY and CDR2 FYNNEI. Trimming shortened V by 11 bases and J by 0 bases, and 8 bases separated the two germline ends. There are 12 residues in the CDR3. The CDR3 bases are TGTGCCTTACATAGCTCCTACAATGAGCAGTTCTTC. Its protein product is CALHSSYNEQFF.

In this sample, this clonotype turned up a few times. The rearrangement links TRBV10-3 to TRBJ2-3, with D possibly matching TRBD2 (6 bases). In germline, CDR1 is ENHRY, CDR2 SYGVKD. Trimming took off 2 bases at V and 0 bases at J, with 12 bases between the two ends. The CDR3 length is 16 residues. CDR3 nucleotides: TGTGCCATCAGTGAGAGAACCGGGACTAGCACAGATACGCAGTATTTT. As protein: CAISERTGTSTDTQYF.

This clonotype was counted between two and nine times. In DNA, the CDR3 is TGCAGTGCTAGAGGGACACTGTCTGGATTGACTAATGAAAAACTGTTTTTT. This sequence encodes CSARGTLSGLTNEKLFF. The V gene is TRBV20-1, the J gene TRBJ1-4; D perhaps matches TRBD1 (5 bases). Germline V gene sequence: CDR1 DFQATT, CDR2 SNEGSKA (reference sequence). V was pared by 1 base and J by 2 bases, with 17 bases between. The CDR3 is 17 amino acids.

This clonotype was seen only a few times. The chain carries TRBV5-6 and TRBJ1-2; 9 bases map to TRBD1. V was clipped by 0 bases and J by 3 bases; unmatched bases: 3. CDR3 length: 15 amino acids. CDR1 and CDR2 (germline): SGHDT, YYEEEE. The CDR3 nucleotides are TGTGCCAGCAGCTTGGACAGGGGGCTGGACTATGGCTACACCTTC. This codes for CASSLDRGLDYGYTF.

This clonotype was detected only a few times. This sequence joins TRBV20-1 and TRBJ2-5; 9 bases agree with TRBD2. The V and J ends lost 3 bases and 1 base, in that order; junction bases with no gene match: 6. The CDR3 covers 15 residues. Germline CDR1 DFQATT, CDR2 SNEGSKA (reference sequence). This CDR3 reads CSARPREGIQETQYF. The CDR3 bases are TGCAGTGCTAGGCCGCGGGAGGGAATCCAAGAGACCCAGTACTTC.

This clonotype was seen repeatedly, ten times or more. The chain joins TRBV12-3 or TRBV12-4 to TRBJ2-7; D not certain. Trimming removed 5 bases at V and 2 bases at J, with 31 bases between. The CDR3 runs to 20 residues. CDR3 amino acids: CASSGSFAPKYISKPYEQYF. Here the CDR3 DNA reads TGTGCCAGCAGTGGTTCCTTTGCCCCGAAGTACATAAGCAAACCCTACGAGCAGTACTTC.

V usage is TRBV29-1 and J usage is TRBJ2-1, with TRBD1 matching over 10 bases. This CDR3 region has 23 residues. V was clipped by 7 bases and J by 3 bases; unmatched bases: 33. Germline values: CDR1 SQVTM, CDR2 ANQGSEA. The CDR3 DNA sequence: TGCAGCGCGTGGGTGGTGGGACAGGGGACACAAGGTCGTAGCGGACCTATCTACAATGAGCAGTTCTTC. Encoded protein: CSAWVVGQGTQGRSGPIYNEQFF.